This TCR beta chain was retrieved from a study of T-cell memory formation after mild COVID-19. This clonotype was seen more than once but under ten times. Trimming removed 3 bases from V and 0 bases from J, with 17 bases in between. Germline V gives CDR1 MNHEY, CDR2 SVGAGI. CDR3 length: 17 amino acids. TCRdb fed the 5' RACE reads into MiXCR, producing one record per CDR3 protein. The table shows 200,000 to 250,000 distinct CDR3 sequences, with about 9.2% occurring only once. Material for sequencing was PBMCs or a T cell subset sorted from them (not recorded which). This TCR was recovered from a man between 18 and 35 years old who had mild COVID-19 (a few samples of this study predate the infection). Cell type and time point are not known. The gene calls are TRBV6-5 and TRBJ1-1; tentatively, D is TRBD1 (6 bases). Written as DNA, the CDR3 is TGTGCCAGCAGTTATTCCCGTCGAGGGGGAATGAACACTGAAGCTTTCTTT. Residues: CASSYSRRGGMNTEAFF.